These T cell receptor beta chains were read from a single sample in a study of blood T cell repertoires in COVID-19. TCRdb's copy holds only in-frame clones and misses some; the assay was immunoSEQ multiplex PCR. Here the sample spans some 220,000 clones, roughly 84% being singletons. Sequencing used peripheral blood. All receptors derive from a man aged 45-65 years who had recovered from COVID-19. Each CDR3 is given with its conserved first and last residue. Each record gives: D gene, V gene, J gene, clone size, CDR3 protein, CDR3 DNA. A D gene is named only where the DNA matches it firmly. For some rows the clone size is stated as once, few or many, or as a class when expanded; others skip it.

>NA|TRBV7-9|TRBJ1-4|NA
CASSSQTSTNEKLFF
TGTGCCAGCAGCTCCCAGACATCAACTAATGAAAAACTGTTTTTT
>NA|TRBV21-1|TRBJ2-1|NA
CASSKGGQGESSYNEQFF
TGTGCCAGCAGCAAAGGTGGACAGGGGGAAAGCTCCTACAATGAGCAGTTCTTC
>TRBD2|TRBV3-1/TRBV3-2|TRBJ2-3|NA
CASSQSPRTSVHDTQYF
TGTGCCAGCAGCCAAAGTCCAAGAACTAGCGTCCATGATACGCAGTATTTT
>TRBD1|TRBV27|TRBJ2-7|NA
CASRGTGGDYEQYF
TGTGCCAGCAGGGGGACAGGGGGCGACTACGAGCAGTACTTC
>TRBD1|TRBV28|TRBJ2-1|NA
CASSPSRSGGQGSYNEQFF
TGTGCCAGCAGTCCTTCCAGGAGCGGGGGACAGGGGTCCTACAATGAGCAGTTCTTC
>TRBD1|TRBV7-9|TRBJ2-3|few
CASRPGQGSRTQYF
TGTGCCAGCAGACCGGGACAGGGATCTCGTACGCAGTATTTT
>TRBD1|TRBV18|TRBJ1-2|NA
CASSPLDRDGYTF
TGTGCCAGCTCACCACTTGACAGGGATGGCTACACCTTC
>TRBD1|TRBV18|TRBJ2-1|few
CASSLGQGDEQFF
TGTGCCAGCTCCTTGGGACAGGGGGATGAGCAGTTCTTC
>NA|TRBV3-1/TRBV3-2|TRBJ1-1|NA
CASSLLSGGRTEAFF
TGTGCCAGCAGCCTTCTATCCGGGGGGCGGACTGAAGCTTTCTTT
>TRBD2|TRBV7-9|TRBJ2-3|NA
CASSLALGDYSTDTQYF
TGTGCCAGCAGCTTAGCGCTCGGGGACTACAGCACAGATACGCAGTATTTT
>NA|TRBV28|TRBJ1-2|NA
CASSLLNYGYTF
TGTGCCAGCAGTTTACTAAACTATGGCTACACCTTC
>NA|TRBV7-9|TRBJ1-1|NA
CASSNQRDTEAFF
TGTGCCAGCAGCAACCAGCGGGACACTGAAGCTTTCTTT
>NA|TRBV27|TRBJ1-1|few
CASGRLRRGPTEAFF
TGTGCCAGCGGACGACTTAGGCGGGGACCTACTGAAGCTTTCTTT
>NA|TRBV15|TRBJ2-5|NA
CATSGGARTETQYF
TGTGCCACCAGCGGGGGGGCGCGGACGGAGACCCAGTACTTC
>NA|TRBV3-1/TRBV3-2|TRBJ1-1|NA
CASSHGTKSTEAFF
TGTGCCAGCAGCCATGGGACAAAGTCCACTGAAGCTTTCTTT
>TRBD1|TRBV5-1|TRBJ2-2|NA
CASRQGGVGTGELFF
TGCGCCAGCAGGCAAGGGGGCGTTGGCACCGGGGAGCTGTTTTTT
>TRBD2|TRBV20-1|TRBJ2-1|few
CSASGGGGLAGVLVFF
TGCAGTGCTAGTGGGGGAGGGGGACTAGCGGGAGTATTGGTGTTCTTC
>TRBD1|TRBV7-9|TRBJ2-7|NA
CASSLGTGFHEQYF
TGTGCCAGCAGCTTAGGGACAGGGTTCCACGAGCAGTACTTC
>NA|TRBV28|TRBJ2-5|NA
CASRTDQETQYF
TGTGCCAGCAGAACAGACCAAGAGACCCAGTACTTC
>NA|TRBV28|TRBJ2-4|NA
CASSLLGGGSKNIQYF
TGTGCCAGCAGTTTATTAGGGGGTGGGTCCAAAAACATTCAGTACTTC
>NA|TRBV6-5|TRBJ1-4|NA
CASSYSTATNEKLFF
TGTGCCAGCAGTTACTCCACTGCAACTAATGAAAAACTGTTTTTT
>NA|TRBV6-5|TRBJ1-1|NA
CASSYSRGGRGTEAFF
TGTGCCAGCAGTTACTCGAGGGGGGGAAGGGGCACTGAAGCTTTCTTT